This passage covers 8 T cell receptor beta chains from one sample sequenced in a study of identical twins (dated by TCRdb to about 2016). The library was generated by 5' RACE. The sequencing machine was an Illumina HiSeq 2000. The raw public reads went through TCRdb reprocessing: fastp at Q25, MiXCR clone calling, in-frame beta chains kept. Under each unique CDR3 protein, matching rows form one entry showing the most common genes and DNA. Across this sample there are 500,000 to 550,000 distinct CDR3 sequences, with under 25% seen only once. The ten biggest clones cover around 0.91% of the sample. The same data also contributed to another study, on T cells expressing NK-cell markers.

Sequencing was performed on CD4+ T cells sorted from blood. These receptors originate from a woman under 30 in good health.

The gene calls are TRBV4-3 and TRBJ2-1; tentative D call: TRBD2 (5 bases). Germline V gene sequence: CDR1 LGHNA, CDR2 YSLEER. The CDR3 has 13 amino acids. Trimming removed 4 bases at V and 7 bases at J, with 11 bases between. The CDR3 spells CASSRRGENEQFF. The CDR3 coding sequence is TGCGCCAGCAGCCGACGGGGTGAAAATGAGCAGTTCTTC.

The chain couples TRBV14 to TRBJ2-3; no firm D call. The CDR3 consists of 15 residues. The V and J ends lost 2 bases and 1 base respectively, with 10 bases between them. Germline V CDR1 and CDR2: SGHDN, FVKESK. CDR3: CASSQPGLRTDTQYF. As DNA, the CDR3 is TGTGCCAGCAGCCAACCGGGCCTACGCACAGATACGCAGTATTTT.

The V gene is TRBV12-3 or TRBV12-4, the J gene TRBJ1-2; 10 bases map to TRBD1. The CDR3 totals 13 residues. With 5 bases clipped from V and 6 bases from J, the junction kept 3 bases outside the gene matches. The CDR3 DNA reads TGTGCCAGCAGTAGACAGGGGGCGAATGGCTACACCTTC. This codes for CASSRQGANGYTF.

This clonotype was seen only a few times. The V gene is TRBV29-1, the J gene TRBJ2-2; D gene uncertain. This CDR3 is built from 11 residues. V was shortened by 7 bases and J by 9 bases, with 12 bases between the two germline ends. Germline-derived CDR1 and CDR2 are SQVTM and ANQGSEA. The chain's CDR3 is CSGARGRELFF. CDR3 DNA: TGCAGCGGCGCCCGAGGCCGGGAGCTGTTTTTT.

This clonotype was seen more than once but under ten times. The CDR3 is CSARDNSGRAVVTQYF. The CDR3 DNA sequence: TGCAGTGCTAGGGACAATAGCGGGAGGGCCGTCGTGACGCAGTATTTT. V and J are TRBV20-1 and TRBJ2-3; the match to TRBD2 covers 11 bases. The CDR3 is 16 residues long. The germline CDR1 and CDR2 sequences are DFQATT and SNEGSKA (reference sequence). V trimming: 3 bases; J trimming: 9 bases; junction bases outside the gene matches: 14.

This clonotype has a handful of counts. The rearrangement joins TRBV9 to TRBJ2-7; 7 nucleotides align to TRBD2. The trim removed 3 bases at V and 5 bases at J, leaving 8 bases unmatched. CDR1 and CDR2 from the germline V gene are SGDLS and YYNGEE. The CDR3 has 14 amino acids. CDR3 sequence reads: CASSGPVGGNEQYF. Here the CDR3 DNA reads TGTGCCAGCAGCGGACCGGTGGGGGGGAACGAGCAGTACTTC.

This clonotype was seen only a few times. V and J are TRBV20-1 and TRBJ2-1; TRBD2 matches 9 bases. The CDR3 runs to 14 residues. V lost 4 bases, J lost 6 bases, and 7 bases stayed unmatched. Germline V gene data show CDR1 as DFQATT and CDR2 as SNEGSKA (reference sequence). In nucleotides, the CDR3 is TGCAGTGCTACGGAGACTAGCGGTTTCAATGAGCAGTTCTTC. Translated, it gives CSATETSGFNEQFF.

This clonotype has just a few counts. V usage is TRBV4-3 and J usage is TRBJ1-2; no firm D call. The CDR3 is 16 residues long. With 0 bases removed from V and 4 bases from J, the gap between germline ends came to 15 bases. Germline CDR1 and CDR2: LGHNA and YSLEER. The CDR3 here is CASSQDVLERAYGYTF. In DNA form, the CDR3 reads TGCGCCAGCAGCCAAGATGTTTTAGAGAGGGCCTATGGCTACACCTTC.